Presented here are 14 T cell receptor beta chains from one specimen sequenced in a study of regulatory T cells in long-lasting Graves disease. This sample's time point: newly diagnosed GD, antithyroid drugs for less than 3 months. The TCR library was prepared using RNA isolated from PBMCs. In building TCR beta libraries, iRepertoire HTBI primers were used together with Arm-PCR of CDR3 regions. Each CDR3 protein gets one entry after TCRdb re-called the multiplex PCR reads with MiXCR. The table lists roughly 500,000 distinct CDR3 sequences, 12% of them singletons, with around 10% in the top ten. These same data were also listed under a study on T cells in Graves' hyperthyroidism and ophthalmopathy.

The sequences come from peripheral blood mononuclear cells (PBMCs), collected at new diagnosis, from a patient treated with antithyroid drugs. The receptors stem from a woman aged 25 to 39 with Graves disease.

The chain links TRBV6-9 to TRBJ2-7; D gene ambiguous. The germline V and J ends were trimmed by 3 bases and 0 bases, with 9 bases remaining between them. This CDR3 spans 14 amino acids. The germline V gene has CDR1 MNHGY and CDR2 SVAAGI. For the CDR3, the DNA is TGTGCCAGCAGTTACAGGCACTCCTCCTACGAGCAGTACTTC. It yields the protein CASSYRHSSYEQYF.

A remark on this clonotype: The junction differs from germline at one of its ends, possibly a read error. The CDR3 nucleotides are TGTGCCACCAGAGGGGGCCGCGCATACACCGGGGAGCTGGTTTTT. As protein: CATRGGRAYTGELVF. This chain links TRBV27 with TRBJ2-2, with 7 bases matching TRBD1. CDR1 is MNHEY, CDR2 SMNVEV, per germline (reference sequence). The CDR3 spans 15 residues.

This clonotype was found many times. The J gene is TRBJ2-5, the V gene TRBV18; TRBD2 matches at 10 bases. With V trimmed by 2 bases and J by 4 bases, 13 bases remained unmatched. CDR1 is KGHSH, CDR2 LQKENI, per germline. CDR3 length: 18 amino acids. Here the CDR3 reads CASSPYPSGSSWGETQYF. CDR3 in DNA: TGTGCCAGCTCACCATATCCTAGCGGGAGCTCTTGGGGAGAGACCCAGTACTTC. The variable domain in full, with the rest retrieved from reference TRBV18 and TRBJ2-5, is NAGVMQNPRHLVRRRGQEARLRCSPMKGHSHVYWYRQLPEEGLKFMVYLQKENIIDESGMPKERFSAEFPKEGPSILRIQQVVRGDSAAYFCASSPYPSGSSWGETQYFGPGTRLLVL.

This clonotype was counted ten times or more. This chain uses TRBV2 with TRBJ1-1; D call uncertain. This CDR3 is 12 amino acids long. Trimming removed 6 bases at V and 6 bases at J, with 11 bases between. Looked up from germline, CDR1 is SNHLY and CDR2 is FYNNEI. The CDR3 coding sequence is TGTGCCAGCAGCGGTGGTGGACCTGAAGCTTTCTTT. As protein: CASSGGGPEAFF.

This clonotype came up many times. In DNA, the CDR3 is TGTGCCAGCAGTGGGAGCGGGGCCCGGAATACGCAGTATTTT. This encodes CASSGSGARNTQYF. This chain uses TRBV2 with TRBJ2-3, with 7 bases identical to TRBD2. Germline CDR1 reads SNHLY; CDR2 reads FYNNEI. J was trimmed by 7 bases and V by 4 bases; bases with no gene match: 8. The CDR3 length is 14 residues.

This clonotype was seen repeatedly, ten times or more. V and J are TRBV20-1 and TRBJ2-1; TRBD2 matches 9 bases. Germline assignment: CDR1 DFQATT and CDR2 SNEGSKA (reference sequence). The CDR3 totals 15 residues. With V trimmed by 5 bases and J by 1 base, 6 bases remained unmatched. The CDR3 sequence is CSAFSGRESYNEQFF. The CDR3 coding sequence is TGCAGTGCTTTTAGCGGGAGAGAATCCTACAATGAGCAGTTCTTC.

Ten or more counts support this clonotype. The rearrangement uses TRBV30 and TRBJ1-2; 7 bases are a match to TRBD1. The CDR3 spans 11 residues. Looked up from germline, CDR1 is GTSNPN and CDR2 is SVGIG (reference sequence). V dropped 8 bases and J dropped 5; count of bases not matched to a gene: 5. The CDR3 coding sequence is TGTGCCGGAGGGACAGCTTATGGCTACACCTTC. This sequence encodes CAGGTAYGYTF.

This clonotype was observed at least ten times. The chain joins TRBV6-1 to TRBJ1-1, with 9 bases fitting TRBD1. This CDR3 is 13 amino acids long. Germline V gives CDR1 MNHNS, CDR2 SASEGT. Trimming removed 6 bases from V and 5 bases from J; junction bases left unmatched: 4. The CDR3 region is CASRPGQGTEAFF. Here the CDR3 DNA reads TGTGCCAGCAGACCGGGACAGGGAACTGAAGCTTTCTTT.

The sample holds many counts of this clonotype. The chain joins TRBV11-2 to TRBJ2-7, with 9 bases that match TRBD1. V gave up 7 bases and J gave up 5 bases; unmatched junction bases: 6. The CDR3 has 13 residues. The germline V gene has CDR1 SGHAT and CDR2 FQNNGV. This CDR3 reads CASTGQGGHEQYF. The CDR3 coding sequence is TGTGCCAGCACGGGACAGGGCGGACACGAGCAGTACTTC.

Many counts were recorded for this clonotype. This chain connects TRBV7-9 to TRBJ2-1; TRBD2 is a possible D gene (6 bases). Trimming left V 3 bases short and J 10 bases short, with 10 bases between. Germline CDR1 is SEHNR and CDR2 is FQNEAQ (reference sequence). This CDR3 spans 12 amino acids. CDR3 protein: CASSFLLAEQFF. The CDR3 bases are TGTGCCAGCAGCTTCCTTCTAGCGGAGCAGTTCTTC.

The rearrangement links TRBV20-1 to TRBJ2-7; TRBD2 matches at 10 bases. The germline gives CDR1 DFQATT, CDR2 SNEGSKA (reference sequence). V lost 5 bases and J lost 0; bases outside the gene matches: 4. The CDR3 spans 14 residues. The CDR3 nucleotides are TGCAGTGCTCAAGGACTAGCGGCCTCCTACGAGCAGTACTTC. This encodes CSAQGLAASYEQYF.

The CDR3 here is CASSKTGDQETQYF. CDR3 sequence (DNA): TGTGCCAGCAGCAAGACAGGGGACCAAGAGACCCAGTACTTC. The V and J genes are TRBV2 and TRBJ2-5; the match to TRBD1 covers 8 bases. The CDR3 runs 14 residues. V was clipped by 6 bases and J by 0 bases; unmatched bases: 3. Germline V gene data show CDR1 as SNHLY and CDR2 as FYNNEI.

This clonotype was found many times. The rearrangement uses TRBV14 and TRBJ2-1; tentative D call: TRBD1 (6 bases). The CDR3 runs 16 residues. Per germline, CDR1 SGHDN and CDR2 FVKESK. Trimming shortened V by 4 bases and J by 3 bases, and 16 bases separated the two germline ends. The CDR3 here is CASSRGRDIFYNEQFF. The CDR3 DNA reads TGTGCCAGCAGCCGAGGTCGGGACATATTCTACAATGAGCAGTTCTTC.

This clonotype occurred many times. The CDR3 loop is CASRPALGTAASYEQYF. CDR3 nucleotide sequence: TGTGCCAGCAGACCAGCCCTAGGGACAGCAGCCTCCTACGAGCAGTACTTC. The chain combines TRBV6-1 with TRBJ2-7, with TRBD1 matching over 7 bases. Germline values: CDR1 MNHNS, CDR2 SASEGT. This CDR3 has 17 amino acids. J lost 0 bases, V lost 6 bases, and 14 bases had no gene match.